The present entry profiles one T cell receptor beta chain with its context. What it binds is unknown. Germline-derived CDR1 and CDR2 are SGHTA and FQGNSA. Losses at the gene ends were 3 bases for V and 7 bases for J; bases not matched to a gene: 5. This CDR3 region has 15 residues. The data were taken from a study of radiation and T cells in renal cell carcinoma. Findings and caveats of the study: From baseline, blood top tumor clonotypes peaked at 2 weeks post-radiation. No pretreatment tumor biopsies were available for baseline clonotypes.

TCRdb's copy holds only in-frame clones and misses some; the assay was immunoSEQ multiplex PCR. The sample includes around 81,000 clones, 85% of them seen just once. Regarding time point: blood 4 weeks post-SBRT, at nephrectomy. As for treatment: 15 Gy SBRT to primary tumor, nephrectomy 4 weeks later. Serial blood draws occurred at baseline and 2 and 4 weeks post-SBRT. The TCR comes from a man between 50 and 59 years old with renal cell carcinoma. The specimen was blood, collected from a patient whose treatment included radiotherapy and nephrectomy. This chain uses TRBV7-2 with TRBJ2-2; TRBD2 matches at 10 bases. The CDR3 DNA reads as TGTGCCAGCAGCTTCAGCGGGGGGGCCTACGGGGAGCTGTTTTTT. This codes for CASSFSGGAYGELFF.